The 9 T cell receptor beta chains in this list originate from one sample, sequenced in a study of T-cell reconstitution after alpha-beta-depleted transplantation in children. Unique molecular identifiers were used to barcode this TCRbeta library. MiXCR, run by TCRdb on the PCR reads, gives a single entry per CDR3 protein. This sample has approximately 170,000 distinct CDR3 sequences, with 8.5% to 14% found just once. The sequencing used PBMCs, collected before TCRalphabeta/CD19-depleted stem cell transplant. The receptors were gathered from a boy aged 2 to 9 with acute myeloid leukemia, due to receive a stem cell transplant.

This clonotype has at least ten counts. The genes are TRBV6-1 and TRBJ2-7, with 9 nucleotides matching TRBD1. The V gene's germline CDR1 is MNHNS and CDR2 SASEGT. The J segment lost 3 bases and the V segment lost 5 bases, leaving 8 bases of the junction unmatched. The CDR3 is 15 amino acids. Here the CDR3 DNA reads TGTGCCAGCAGTCCTTATGGGACAGGGAACTACGAGCAGTACTTC. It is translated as CASSPYGTGNYEQYF.

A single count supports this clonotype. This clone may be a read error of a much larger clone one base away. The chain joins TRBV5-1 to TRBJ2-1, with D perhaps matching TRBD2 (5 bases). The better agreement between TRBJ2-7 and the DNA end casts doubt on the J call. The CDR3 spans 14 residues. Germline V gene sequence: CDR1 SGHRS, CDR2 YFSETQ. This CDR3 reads CASREADSYNEQYF. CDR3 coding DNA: TGCGCCAGCAGGGAGGCAGATTCCTACAATGAGCAGTACTTC.

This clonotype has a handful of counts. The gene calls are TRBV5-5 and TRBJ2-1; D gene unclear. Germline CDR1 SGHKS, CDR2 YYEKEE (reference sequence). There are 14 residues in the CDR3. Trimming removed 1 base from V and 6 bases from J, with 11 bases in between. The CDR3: CASSLMTWGNEQFF. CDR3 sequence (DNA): TGTGCCAGCAGCTTGATGACGTGGGGCAATGAGCAGTTCTTC.

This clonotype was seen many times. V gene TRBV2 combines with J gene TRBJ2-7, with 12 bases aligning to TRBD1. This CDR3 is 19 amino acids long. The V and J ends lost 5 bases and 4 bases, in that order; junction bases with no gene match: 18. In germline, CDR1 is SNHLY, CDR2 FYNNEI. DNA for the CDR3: TGTGCCAGCAGTTTGTCAGACGGGACAGGGGGCCCGTCTAGGTACGAGCAGTACGTC. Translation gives CASSLSDGTGGPSRYEQYV.

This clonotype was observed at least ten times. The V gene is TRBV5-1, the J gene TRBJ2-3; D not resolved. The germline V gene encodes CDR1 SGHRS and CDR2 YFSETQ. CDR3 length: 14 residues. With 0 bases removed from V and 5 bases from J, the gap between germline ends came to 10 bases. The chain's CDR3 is CASSLGQAKDTQYF. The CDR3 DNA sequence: TGCGCCAGCAGCTTGGGGCAGGCGAAAGATACGCAGTATTTT.

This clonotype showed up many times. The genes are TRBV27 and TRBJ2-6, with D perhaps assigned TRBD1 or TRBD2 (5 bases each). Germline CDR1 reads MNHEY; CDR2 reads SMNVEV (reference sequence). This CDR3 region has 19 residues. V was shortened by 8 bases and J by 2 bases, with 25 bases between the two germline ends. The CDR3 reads CASHTSWNRTYTGANVLTF. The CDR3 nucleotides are TGTGCCAGCCACACGTCATGGAACAGGACTTACACTGGGGCCAACGTCCTGACTTTC.

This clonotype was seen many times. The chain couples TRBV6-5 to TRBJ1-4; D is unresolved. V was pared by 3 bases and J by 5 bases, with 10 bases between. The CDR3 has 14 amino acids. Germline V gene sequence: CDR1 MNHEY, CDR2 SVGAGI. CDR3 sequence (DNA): TGTGCCAGCAGTTATTCGGTGGACAATGAAAAACTGTTTTTT. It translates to CASSYSVDNEKLFF.

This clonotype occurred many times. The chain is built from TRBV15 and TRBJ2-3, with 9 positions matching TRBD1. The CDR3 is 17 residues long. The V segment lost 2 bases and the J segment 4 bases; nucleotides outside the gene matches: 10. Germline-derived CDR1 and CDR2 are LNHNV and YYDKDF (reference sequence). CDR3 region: CATSRSQPGQGADTQYF. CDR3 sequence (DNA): TGTGCCACCAGCAGATCCCAGCCGGGACAGGGCGCAGATACGCAGTATTTT. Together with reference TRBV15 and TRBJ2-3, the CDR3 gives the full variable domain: DAMVIQNPRYQVTQFGKPVTLSCSQTLNHNVMYWYQQKSSQAPKLLFHYYDKDFNNEADTPDNFQSRRPNTSFCFLDIRSPGLGDTAMYLCATSRSQPGQGADTQYFGPGTRLTVL.

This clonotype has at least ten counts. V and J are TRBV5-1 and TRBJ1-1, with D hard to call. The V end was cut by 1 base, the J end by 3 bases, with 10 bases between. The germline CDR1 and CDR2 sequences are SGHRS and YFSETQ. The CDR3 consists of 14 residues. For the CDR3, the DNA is TGCGCCAGCAGCTTGTCTGGGAGAGACACTGAAGCTTTCTTT. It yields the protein CASSLSGRDTEAFF.